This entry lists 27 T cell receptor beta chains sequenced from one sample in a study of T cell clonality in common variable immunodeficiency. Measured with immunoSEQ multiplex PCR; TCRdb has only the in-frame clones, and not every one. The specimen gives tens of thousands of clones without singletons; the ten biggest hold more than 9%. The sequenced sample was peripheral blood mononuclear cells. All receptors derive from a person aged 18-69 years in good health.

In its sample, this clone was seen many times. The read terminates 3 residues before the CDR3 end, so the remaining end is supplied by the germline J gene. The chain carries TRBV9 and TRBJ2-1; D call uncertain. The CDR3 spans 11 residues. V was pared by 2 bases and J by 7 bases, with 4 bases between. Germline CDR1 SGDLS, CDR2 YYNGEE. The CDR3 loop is CASSVSNEQFF. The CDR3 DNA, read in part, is TGTGCCAGCAGCGTTTCAAATGAG.

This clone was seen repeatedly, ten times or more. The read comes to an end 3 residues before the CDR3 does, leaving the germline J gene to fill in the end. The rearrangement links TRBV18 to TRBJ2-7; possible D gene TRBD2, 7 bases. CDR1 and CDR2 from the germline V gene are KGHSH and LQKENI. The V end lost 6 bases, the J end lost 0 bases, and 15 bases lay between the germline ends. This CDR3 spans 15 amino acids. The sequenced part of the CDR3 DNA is TGTGCCAGCTCGCCGCGGGGGCATGGCTCCTACGAG. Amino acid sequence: CASSPRGHGSYE. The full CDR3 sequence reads CASSPRGHGSYEQYF.

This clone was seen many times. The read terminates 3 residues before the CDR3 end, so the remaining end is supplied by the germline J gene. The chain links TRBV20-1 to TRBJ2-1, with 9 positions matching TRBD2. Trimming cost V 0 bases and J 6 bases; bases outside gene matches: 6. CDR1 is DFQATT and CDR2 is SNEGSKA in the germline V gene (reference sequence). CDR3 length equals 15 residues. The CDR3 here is CSARDSLAGFNEQFF. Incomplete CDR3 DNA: TGCAGTGCTAGAGATAGCCTAGCGGGGTTCAATGAG.

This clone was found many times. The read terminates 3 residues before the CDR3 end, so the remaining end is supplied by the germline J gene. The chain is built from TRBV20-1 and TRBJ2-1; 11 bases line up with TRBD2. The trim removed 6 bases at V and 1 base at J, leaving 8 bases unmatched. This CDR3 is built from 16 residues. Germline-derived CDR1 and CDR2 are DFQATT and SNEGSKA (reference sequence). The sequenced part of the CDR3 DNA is TGCAGTGCCGCCGAACTAGCGGGAGAATCCTACAATGAG. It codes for CSAAELAGESYNE. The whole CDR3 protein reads CSAAELAGESYNEQFF.

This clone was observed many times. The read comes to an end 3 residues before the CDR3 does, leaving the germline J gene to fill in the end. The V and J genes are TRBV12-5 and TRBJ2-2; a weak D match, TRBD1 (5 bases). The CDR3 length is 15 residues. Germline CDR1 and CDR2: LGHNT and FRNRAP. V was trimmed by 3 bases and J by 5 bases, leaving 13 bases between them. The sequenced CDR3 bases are TGTGCTAGTGGTTTCGTGACAGCTGGGACCGGGGAG. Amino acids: CASGFVTAGTGE. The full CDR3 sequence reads CASGFVTAGTGELFF.

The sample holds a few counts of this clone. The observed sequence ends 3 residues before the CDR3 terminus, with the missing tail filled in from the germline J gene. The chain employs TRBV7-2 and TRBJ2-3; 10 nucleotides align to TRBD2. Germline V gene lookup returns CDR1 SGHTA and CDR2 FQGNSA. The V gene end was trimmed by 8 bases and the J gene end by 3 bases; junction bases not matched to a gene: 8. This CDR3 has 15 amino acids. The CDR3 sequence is CASGKRGGRTDTQYF. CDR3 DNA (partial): TGTGCCAGCGGAAAGCGGGGGGGCCGAACAGATACG.

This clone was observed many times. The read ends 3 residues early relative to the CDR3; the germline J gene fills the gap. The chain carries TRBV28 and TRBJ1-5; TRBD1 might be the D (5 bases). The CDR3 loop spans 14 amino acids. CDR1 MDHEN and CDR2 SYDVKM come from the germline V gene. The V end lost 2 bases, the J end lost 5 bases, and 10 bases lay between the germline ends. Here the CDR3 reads CASSLRQGYQPQHF. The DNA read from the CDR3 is TGTGCCAGCAGTTTAAGGCAGGGCTATCAGCCC.

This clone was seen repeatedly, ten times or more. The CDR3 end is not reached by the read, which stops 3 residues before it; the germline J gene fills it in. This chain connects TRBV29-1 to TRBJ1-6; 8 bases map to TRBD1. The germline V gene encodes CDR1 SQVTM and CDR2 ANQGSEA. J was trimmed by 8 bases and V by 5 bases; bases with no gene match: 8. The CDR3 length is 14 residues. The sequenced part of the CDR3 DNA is TGCAGCGTTCGGACAGGGACAGATCATTCACCC. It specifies CSVRTGTDHSP. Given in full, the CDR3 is CSVRTGTDHSPLHF. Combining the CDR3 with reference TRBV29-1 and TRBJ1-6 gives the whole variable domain SAVISQKPSRDICQRGTSLTIQCQVDSQVTMMFWYRQQPGQSLTLIATANQGSEATYESGFVIDKFPISRPNLTFSTLTVSNMSPEDSSIYLCSVRTGTDHSPLHFGNGTRLTVT.

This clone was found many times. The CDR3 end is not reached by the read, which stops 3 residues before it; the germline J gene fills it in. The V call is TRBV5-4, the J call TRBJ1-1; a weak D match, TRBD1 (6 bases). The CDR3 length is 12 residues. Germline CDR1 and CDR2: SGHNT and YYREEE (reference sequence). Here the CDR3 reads CASKPGGREAFF. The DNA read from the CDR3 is TGTGCCAGCAAACCGGGGGGGCGCGAA.

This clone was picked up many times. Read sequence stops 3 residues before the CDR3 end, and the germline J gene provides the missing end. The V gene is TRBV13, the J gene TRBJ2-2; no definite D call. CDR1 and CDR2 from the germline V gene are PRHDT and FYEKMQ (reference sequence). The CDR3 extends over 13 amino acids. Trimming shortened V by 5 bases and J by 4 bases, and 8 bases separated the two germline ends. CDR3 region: CASSHHSTGELFF. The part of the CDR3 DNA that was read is TGTGCCAGCAGCCATCACAGCACCGGGGAG.

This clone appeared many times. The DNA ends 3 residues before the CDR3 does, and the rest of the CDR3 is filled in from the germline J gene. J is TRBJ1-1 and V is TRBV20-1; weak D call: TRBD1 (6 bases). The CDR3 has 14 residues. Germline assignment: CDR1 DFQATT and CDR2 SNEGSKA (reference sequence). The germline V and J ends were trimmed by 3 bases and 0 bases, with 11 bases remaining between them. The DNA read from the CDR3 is TGCAGTGCTAGGGGTCAGGGGATGAACACTGAA. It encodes CSARGQGMNTE. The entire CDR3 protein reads CSARGQGMNTEAFF.

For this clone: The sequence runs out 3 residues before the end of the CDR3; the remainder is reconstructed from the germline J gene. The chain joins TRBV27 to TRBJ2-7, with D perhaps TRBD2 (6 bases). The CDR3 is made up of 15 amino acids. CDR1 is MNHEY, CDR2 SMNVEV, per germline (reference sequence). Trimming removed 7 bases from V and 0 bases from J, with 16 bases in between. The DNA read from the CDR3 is TGTGCCAGCACCCCCACTCGGGGGAGCTCCTACGAG. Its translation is CASTPTRGSSYE. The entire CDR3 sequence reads CASTPTRGSSYEQYF.

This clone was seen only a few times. The CDR3 region is CASSLGRGSGNTIYF. Incomplete CDR3 DNA: TGTGCCAGCAGCTTAGGGCGGGGGTCTGGAAACACC. The chain couples TRBV7-6 to TRBJ1-3, with a tentative D call TRBD1 (5 bases). The read ends 3 residues before the CDR3 terminus; that terminus is restored from the germline J gene. Germline assignment: CDR1 SGHVS and CDR2 FNYEAQ. The CDR3 has 15 amino acids. V lost 1 base and J lost 1, with 8 bases in between.

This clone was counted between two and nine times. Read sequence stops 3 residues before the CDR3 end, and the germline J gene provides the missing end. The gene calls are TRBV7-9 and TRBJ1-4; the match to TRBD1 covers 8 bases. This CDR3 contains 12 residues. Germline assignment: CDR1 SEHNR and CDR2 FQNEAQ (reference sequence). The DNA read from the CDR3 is TGTGCCAGCAGTATCGGACAGGGTCAA. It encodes CASSIGQGQ. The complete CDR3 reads CASSIGQGQLFF.

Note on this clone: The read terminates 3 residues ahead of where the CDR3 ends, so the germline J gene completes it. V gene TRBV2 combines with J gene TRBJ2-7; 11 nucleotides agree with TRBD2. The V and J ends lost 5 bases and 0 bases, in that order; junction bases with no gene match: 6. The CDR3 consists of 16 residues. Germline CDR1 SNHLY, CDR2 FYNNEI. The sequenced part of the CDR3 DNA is TGTGCCAGCAGTAAATCACTAGCGGGGGACTCCTACGAG. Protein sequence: CASSKSLAGDSYE. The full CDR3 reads CASSKSLAGDSYEQYF.

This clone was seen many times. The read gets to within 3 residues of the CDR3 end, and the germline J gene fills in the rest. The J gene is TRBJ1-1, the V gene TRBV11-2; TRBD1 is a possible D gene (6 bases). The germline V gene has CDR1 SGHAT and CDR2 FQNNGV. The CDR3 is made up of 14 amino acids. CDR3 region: CASSLDQGQGRAFF. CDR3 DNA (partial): TGTGCCAGCAGCTTAGATCAGGGGCAGGGACGA.

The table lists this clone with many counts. This CDR3 reads CASSQVGAYWATYNEQFF. The CDR3 bases that were read are TGTGCCAGCAGCCAAGTGGGGGCCTACTGGGCCACCTACAATGAG. J is TRBJ2-1 and V is TRBV14; a weak D match, TRBD1 (6 bases). The CDR3 end falls 3 residues outside the read, so it is completed with the germline J gene. Germline loops: CDR1 SGHDN, CDR2 FVKESK. This CDR3 is built from 18 residues. V lost 1 base and J lost 2, with 18 bases in between.

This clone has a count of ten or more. The CDR3 bases that were read are TGTGCCAGCACCTCGGCTCGAGCAGGTGACGAG. Amino acid sequence: CASTSARAGDE. The complete CDR3 sequence is CASTSARAGDEQYF. The rearrangement links TRBV9 to TRBJ2-7, with D unresolved. The missing CDR3 end, 3 residues past where the read stops, is filled in from the germline J gene. The V end lost 6 bases, the J end lost 5 bases, and 18 bases lay between the germline ends. The CDR3 has 14 amino acids. The germline V gene encodes CDR1 SGDLS and CDR2 YYNGEE.

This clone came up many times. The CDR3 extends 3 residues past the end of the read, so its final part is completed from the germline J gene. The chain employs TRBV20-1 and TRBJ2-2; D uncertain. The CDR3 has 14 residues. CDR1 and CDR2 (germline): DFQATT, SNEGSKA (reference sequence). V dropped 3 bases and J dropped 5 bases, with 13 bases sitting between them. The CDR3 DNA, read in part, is TGCAGTGCTAGGGATAGGAAAGGGACCGGGGAG. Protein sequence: CSARDRKGTGE. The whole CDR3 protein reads CSARDRKGTGELFF.

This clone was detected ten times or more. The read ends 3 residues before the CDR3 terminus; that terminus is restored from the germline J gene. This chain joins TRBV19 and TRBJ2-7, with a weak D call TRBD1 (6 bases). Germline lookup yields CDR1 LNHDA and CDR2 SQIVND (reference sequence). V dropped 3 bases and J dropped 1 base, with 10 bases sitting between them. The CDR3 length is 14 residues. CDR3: CASSIATGSYEQYF. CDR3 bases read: TGTGCCAGTAGTATCGCAACAGGGTCCTACGAG.

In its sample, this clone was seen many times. The CDR3 loop reads CASSQEGLSSDTQYF. The sequenced part of the CDR3 DNA is TGCGCCAGCAGCCAAGAGGGACTTTCCTCAGATACG. The rearrangement joins TRBV4-1 to TRBJ2-3; D may be TRBD2 (6 bases). The CDR3 end is not reached by the read, which stops 3 residues before it; the germline J gene fills it in. Trimming took off 0 bases at V and 4 bases at J, with 11 bases between the two ends. Germline V gene lookup returns CDR1 MGHRA and CDR2 YSYEKL. This CDR3 region has 15 residues.

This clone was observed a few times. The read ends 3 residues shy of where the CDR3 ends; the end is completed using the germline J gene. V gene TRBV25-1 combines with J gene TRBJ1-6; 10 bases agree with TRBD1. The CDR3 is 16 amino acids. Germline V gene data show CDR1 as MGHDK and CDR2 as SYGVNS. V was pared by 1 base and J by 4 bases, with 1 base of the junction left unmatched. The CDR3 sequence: CASSELGQGYNSPLHF. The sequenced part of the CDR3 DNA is TGTGCCAGCAGTGAATTGGGACAGGGGTATAATTCACCC.

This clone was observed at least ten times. This CDR3 reads CSVGQGNEQYF. CDR3 DNA, as far as it was read: TGCAGCGTGGGACAGGGGAACGAG. The V gene is TRBV29-1, the J gene TRBJ2-7, with 10 bases identical to TRBD1. The read gets to within 3 residues of the CDR3 end, and the germline J gene fills in the rest. J was trimmed by 5 bases and V by 6 bases; bases with no gene match: 1. There are 11 residues in the CDR3. CDR1 and CDR2 from the germline V gene are SQVTM and ANQGSEA.

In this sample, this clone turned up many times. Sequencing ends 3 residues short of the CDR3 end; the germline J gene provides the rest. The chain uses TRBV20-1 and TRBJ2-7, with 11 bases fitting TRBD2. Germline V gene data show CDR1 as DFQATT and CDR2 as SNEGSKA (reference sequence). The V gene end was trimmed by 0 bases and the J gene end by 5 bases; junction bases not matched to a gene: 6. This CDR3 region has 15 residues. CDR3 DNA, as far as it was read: TGCAGTGCTAGAGATGTAGCGGGGGGGCCCCACGAG. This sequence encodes CSARDVAGGPHE. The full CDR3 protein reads CSARDVAGGPHEQYF.

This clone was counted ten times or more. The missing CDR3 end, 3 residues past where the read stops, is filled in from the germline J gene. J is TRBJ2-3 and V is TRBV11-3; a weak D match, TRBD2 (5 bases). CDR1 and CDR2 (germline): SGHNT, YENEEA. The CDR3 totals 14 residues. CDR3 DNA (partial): TGTGCCAGCAGCTTTTCGGAAGCGGATCTTGCG. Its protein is CASSFSEADLA. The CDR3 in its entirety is CASSFSEADLAQYF.

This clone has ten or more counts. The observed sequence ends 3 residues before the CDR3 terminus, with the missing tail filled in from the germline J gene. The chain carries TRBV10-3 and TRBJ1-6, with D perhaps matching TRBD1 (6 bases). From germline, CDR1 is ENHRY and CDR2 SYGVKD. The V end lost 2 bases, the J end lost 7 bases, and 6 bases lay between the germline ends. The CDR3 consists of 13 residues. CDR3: CAISETGNSPLHF. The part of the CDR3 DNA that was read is TGTGCCATCAGTGAGACAGGGAATTCACCC.

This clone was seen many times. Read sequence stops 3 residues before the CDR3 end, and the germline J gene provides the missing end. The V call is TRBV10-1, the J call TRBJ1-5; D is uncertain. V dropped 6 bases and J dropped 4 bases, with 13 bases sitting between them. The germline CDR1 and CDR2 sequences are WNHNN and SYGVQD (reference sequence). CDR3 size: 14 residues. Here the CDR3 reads CASSLRVWNQPQHF. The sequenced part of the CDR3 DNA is TGCGCCAGCAGCCTTCGGGTTTGGAATCAGCCC.